A single sample gave rise to the 21 T cell receptor beta chains below, sequenced in a study of control samples from healthy donors and cancer patients. Generated by immunoSEQ multiplex PCR, the TCRdb table keeps only in-frame clones and is missing some. The data hold a few hundred thousand clones, with 80% to 95% observed a single time. Sequencing input: PBMCs. These TCRs come from a man in his forties or fifties with head and neck cancer.

The rearrangement uses TRBV5-4 and TRBJ1-1; TRBD1 agrees at 7 bases. The CDR3 totals 14 residues. Trimming took 1 base from V and 3 from J; bases not matched to a gene: 3. The V gene's germline CDR1 is SGHNT and CDR2 YYREEE (reference sequence). CDR3 DNA: TGTGCCAGCAGCTTGCCCGACAGGGACACTGAAGCTTTCTTT. Its translation is CASSLPDRDTEAFF.

The chain uses TRBV13 and TRBJ2-2; D is possibly TRBD1 (6 bases). This CDR3 region has 15 residues. Trimming removed 7 bases at V and 1 base at J, with 13 bases between. The germline gives CDR1 PRHDT, CDR2 FYEKMQ (reference sequence). DNA of the CDR3: TGTGCCAGCACCCACCCGGGACAGAACACCGGGGAGCTGTTTTTT. Its protein is CASTHPGQNTGELFF.

This sequence joins TRBV29-1 and TRBJ2-1; D possibly corresponds to TRBD1 (6 bases). Germline CDR1 and CDR2: SQVTM and ANQGSEA. Trimming shortened V by 7 bases and J by 4 bases, and 20 bases separated the two germline ends. The CDR3 contains 15 residues. CDR3 amino acids: CSGNLRGLGYNEQFF. DNA for the CDR3: TGCAGCGGAAATCTCAGGGGCCTCGGGTACAATGAGCAGTTCTTC.

This clone was detected only once. CDR3 sequence reads: CASSLPQGQGGLHF. CDR3 coding DNA: TGTGCCAGCAGCTTGCCCCAGGGCCAGGGGGGGCTCCACTTT. The genes are TRBV5-6 and TRBJ1-6; TRBD1 matches at 7 bases. Germline V gene sequence: CDR1 SGHDT, CDR2 YYEEEE. CDR3 length: 14 amino acids. Unmatched junction bases numbered 11, after V lost 1 base and J lost 16 bases.

The chain employs TRBV6-5 and TRBJ1-1, with D possibly being TRBD1 (6 bases). CDR1 is MNHEY and CDR2 is SVGAGI in the germline V gene. V lost 2 bases and J lost 4, with 17 bases in between. The CDR3 runs to 16 residues. CDR3 sequence: CASSYIKGQGPTEAFF. CDR3 nucleotides: TGTGCCAGCAGTTACATAAAGGGGCAGGGGCCCACTGAAGCTTTCTTT.

This rearrangement joins TRBV6-2 or TRBV6-3 to TRBJ2-5, with unresolved D. Germline V gene sequence: CDR1 MNHEY, CDR2 SVGEGT. The CDR3 runs to 14 residues. V was clipped by 5 bases and J by 7 bases, with 17 bases between them. The CDR3 DNA reads TGTGCCAGCAGTCCCCGAACCACGGAGTGGACCCAGTACTTC. Translation gives CASSPRTTEWTQYF.

The chain couples TRBV28 to TRBJ1-5; TRBD1 might be the D (5 bases). The V end lost 6 bases, the J end lost 5 bases, and 20 bases lay between the germline ends. This CDR3 has 16 residues. Germline V CDR1 and CDR2: MDHEN, SYDVKM. The CDR3 nucleotides are TGTGCCAGCAGACCGACGCGTTCCGGGGGAGATCAGCCCCAGCATTTT. As protein: CASRPTRSGGDQPQHF.

In nucleotides, the CDR3 is TGTGCCAGCAGTGAAAACTATAGCAATCAGCCCCAGCATTTT. Translated, it gives CASSENYSNQPQHF. The chain links TRBV6-1 to TRBJ1-5; D call uncertain. Trimming removed 2 bases from V and 0 bases from J, with 5 bases in between. Germline V gene data show CDR1 as MNHNS and CDR2 as SASEGT. There are 14 residues in the CDR3.

This clone was counted between two and nine times. The chain has TRBV7-2 and TRBJ2-7; maybe TRBD2 (6 bases). With 5 bases removed from V and 6 bases from J, the gap between germline ends came to 14 bases. This CDR3 is built from 13 residues. Per the germline V gene, CDR1 is SGHTA and CDR2 is FQGNSA. Here the CDR3 reads CASSVRGAIEQYF. In nucleotides, the CDR3 is TGTGCCAGCAGCGTACGCGGGGCTATCGAGCAGTACTTC.

The table lists this clone with a count of one. The V and J genes are TRBV4-3 and TRBJ2-2, with 9 bases identical to TRBD1. Germline V gene data show CDR1 as LGHNA and CDR2 as YSLEER. The CDR3 covers 17 residues. V gave up 2 bases and J gave up 8 bases; unmatched junction bases: 12. CDR3 nucleotides: TGCGCCAGCAGCCAAATCCCCTGGGGACAGGGTTCTGGGGAGCTGTTTTTT. It yields the protein CASSQIPWGQGSGELFF.

This clone was counted a single time. The gene calls are TRBV4-1 and TRBJ1-1; D uncertain. The V and J ends lost 1 base and 10 bases respectively, with 13 bases between them. The length of the CDR3 is 13 residues. Per the germline V gene, CDR1 is MGHRA and CDR2 is YSYEKL. CDR3: CASSQATRGAAFF. In DNA form, the CDR3 reads TGCGCCAGCAGCCAAGCGACCCGTGGTGCAGCTTTCTTT.

The chain links TRBV5-1 to TRBJ1-1; maybe TRBD1 (5 bases). Germline-derived CDR1 and CDR2 are SGHRS and YFSETQ. Trimming removed 6 bases at V and 5 bases at J, with 17 bases between. CDR3 size: 14 residues. The CDR3 nucleotides are TGCGCCAGCACCTCCCGGGGACCTGAGACTGAAGCTTTCTTT. Protein product: CASTSRGPETEAFF. Based on the CDR3 plus reference TRBV5-1 and TRBJ1-1, the full variable domain is KAGVTQTPRYLIKTRGQQVTLSCSPISGHRSVSWYQQTPGQGLQFLFEYFSETQRNKGNFPGRFSGRQFSNSRSEMNVSTLELGDSALYLCASTSRGPETEAFFGQGTRLTVV.

The rearrangement joins TRBV6-5 to TRBJ2-5; 8 bases agree with TRBD1. Trimming at V came to 6 bases and at J to 4 bases, leaving 10 bases not matched to a gene. In germline, CDR1 is MNHEY, CDR2 SVGAGI. This CDR3 comprises 15 residues. This CDR3 is CASSGQGGLGETQYF. CDR3 sequence (DNA): TGTGCCAGCAGCGGACAGGGCGGCCTCGGAGAGACCCAGTACTTC.

This chain joins TRBV27 and TRBJ2-7, with 9 bases matching TRBD2. Germline CDR1 and CDR2: MNHEY and SMNVEV (reference sequence). The CDR3 runs 14 residues. The ends lost 3 bases at V and 7 bases at J; junction bases unmatched: 7. CDR3 nucleotide sequence: TGTGCCAGCAGTTTCGAGGCGGGAGGGCGAGAGCAGTACTTC. Residues: CASSFEAGGREQYF.

This clone was picked up one time. CDR3 region: CASSPPGLAGGPPYNEQFF. The DNA of the CDR3 is TGTGCCAGCAGTCCCCCGGGACTAGCGGGAGGGCCTCCCTACAATGAGCAGTTCTTC. The chain carries TRBV28 and TRBJ2-1; 16 bases line up with TRBD2. CDR1 is MDHEN and CDR2 is SYDVKM in the germline V gene. After removal of 5 bases from V and 2 bases from J, the junction contained 9 bases not matched to a gene. This CDR3 contains 19 residues.

The genes are TRBV6-6 and TRBJ2-1, with D possibly TRBD1 on 6 matching bases. Per germline, CDR1 MNHNY and CDR2 SVGAGI (reference sequence). V lost 0 bases and J lost 4, with 13 bases in between. The CDR3 totals 16 residues. This CDR3 reads CASSYSNRDKYNEQFF. In DNA, the CDR3 is TGTGCCAGCAGTTACTCGAACCGGGACAAGTACAATGAGCAGTTCTTC.

The V gene is TRBV9, the J gene TRBJ2-7, with D perhaps matching TRBD1 (5 bases). Trimming cost V 3 bases and J 2 bases, with 15 bases left between them. Germline CDR1 and CDR2: SGDLS and YYNGEE. The CDR3 is 15 residues long. CDR3 DNA sequence: TGTGCCAGCAGCGAGGGGTTGGACACTACCTACGAGCAGTACTTC. This codes for CASSEGLDTTYEQYF. The full variable domain, with the rest looked up from reference TRBV9 and TRBJ2-7, is DSGVTQTPKHLITATGQRVTLRCSPRSGDLSVYWYQQSLDQGLQFLIQYYNGEERAKGNILERFSAQQFPDLHSELNLSSLELGDSALYFCASSEGLDTTYEQYFGPGTRLTVT.

This clone was observed a handful of times. The rearrangement joins TRBV4-3 to TRBJ1-4, with a possible D match to TRBD1 (5 bases). The CDR3 covers 14 residues. Trimming left V 2 bases short and J 4 bases short, with 8 bases between. Looked up from germline, CDR1 is LGHNA and CDR2 is YSLEER. The CDR3 loop reads CASSQLGRNEKLFF. The CDR3 DNA reads TGCGCCAGCAGCCAATTGGGACGTAATGAAAAACTGTTTTTT.

There are a few counts of this clone. As DNA, the CDR3 is TGTGCCAGCAGCGCGTTATTCGCGGGTTACTACGAGCAGTACTTC. Its protein product is CASSALFAGYYEQYF. The chain employs TRBV7-2 and TRBJ2-7, with a possible D match to TRBD2 (5 bases). Trimming pared 5 bases from V and 3 bases from J, leaving 17 bases between. The CDR3 consists of 15 residues. Germline CDR1 is SGHTA and CDR2 is FQGNSA.

The chain employs TRBV7-3 and TRBJ2-2; perhaps TRBD2 as D (6 bases). Germline CDR1 is SGHTA and CDR2 is FQGTGA. With 4 bases removed from V and 6 bases from J, the gap between germline ends came to 12 bases. The CDR3 contains 14 residues. This CDR3 reads CASSSGTLPGELFF. CDR3 sequence (DNA): TGTGCCAGCAGCTCCGGGACTTTACCCGGGGAGCTGTTTTTT.

The chain joins TRBV10-2 to TRBJ2-7, with 7 bases aligning to TRBD1. Germline V gene data show CDR1 as WSHSY and CDR2 as SAAADI. The CDR3 sequence is 14 residues long. J gave up 0 bases and V 6 bases, and 5 bases lay outside the gene matches. The CDR3 sequence is CASRGDSSSYEQYF. In DNA form, the CDR3 reads TGCGCCAGCAGGGGGGACAGTTCCTCCTACGAGCAGTACTTC.